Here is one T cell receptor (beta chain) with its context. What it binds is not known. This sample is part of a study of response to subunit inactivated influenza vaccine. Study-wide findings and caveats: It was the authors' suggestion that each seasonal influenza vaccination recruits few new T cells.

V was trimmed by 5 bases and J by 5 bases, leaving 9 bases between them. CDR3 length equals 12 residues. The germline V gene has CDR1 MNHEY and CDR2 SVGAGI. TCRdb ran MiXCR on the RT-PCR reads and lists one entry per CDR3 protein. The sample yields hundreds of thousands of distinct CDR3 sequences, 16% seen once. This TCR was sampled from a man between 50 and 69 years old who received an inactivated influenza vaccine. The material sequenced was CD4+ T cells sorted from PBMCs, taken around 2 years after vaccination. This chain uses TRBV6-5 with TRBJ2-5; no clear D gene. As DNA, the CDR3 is TGTGCCAGCAGTAAAAATCGGGAGACCCAGTACTTC. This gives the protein CASSKNRETQYF.